Below are 2 T cell receptor beta chains sequenced from a single sample in a study of HIV-infected children after antiretroviral therapy interruption. The sample's treatment: PENTA 11 planned treatment interruption arm or continuous ART arm. A 3' RACE protocol on RNA, with unique molecular identifiers, produced the TCR library. One entry per CDR3 protein results from TCRdb running MiXCR on the 3' RACE reads. Counted here are 35,000 to 50,000 distinct CDR3 sequences, over 6.5% occurring once; the ten biggest clones make up more than 0.95%. The source material was CD45RA+ CD4+ T cells from PBMCs, pooled from several time points, sampled from a donor given antiretroviral therapy, either interrupted or continuous. Subset of the sample: naive CD4+ CD45RA+ CD45RO- T cells. The receptors were sampled from a pool of human donors with HIV.

The CDR3 sequence: CSARDPWTSGIYNEQFF. The CDR3 nucleotides read TGCAGTGCTAGAGACCCCTGGACTAGCGGGATCTACAATGAGCAGTTCTTC. The J gene is TRBJ2-1, the V gene TRBV20-1, with 12 bases aligning to TRBD2. The junction had 6 bases not matched to a gene; V was cut back by 0 bases and J by 3 bases. The CDR3 is 17 amino acids. Per germline, CDR1 DFQATT and CDR2 SNEGSKA (reference sequence).

The sample holds many counts of this clonotype. The chain joins TRBV6-1 to TRBJ1-2, with D uncertain. Germline V lookup: CDR1 MNHNS, CDR2 SASEGT. This CDR3 has 12 residues. V gave up 2 bases and J gave up 5 bases, with 6 bases separating them. CDR3: CASSESGYGYTF. CDR3 DNA: TGTGCCAGCAGTGAATCCGGGTATGGCTACACCTTC.